These T cell receptor beta chains were read from a single sample in a study of T cells after yellow fever vaccination. TCRdb fed the 5' RACE reads into MiXCR, producing one record per CDR3 protein. This sample has 250,000 to 400,000 distinct CDR3 sequences, with about 4% found just once. The sequenced sample was PBMCs, obtained 5 days after the yellow fever booster vaccination. Receptors were obtained from a young man who received the YFV17D yellow fever vaccine. The CDR3 runs from the conserved cysteine through the conserved F or W. The D gene is left open where the match is weak. The size of a clone is reported for some rows only, either as once, few or many, or as a class for expanded clones.

d_call,j_call,clone_size,v_call,cdr3_nt,cdr3_aa
-,TRBJ1-2,many,TRBV3-1,TGTGCCAGCAGCCAAGTACAGGGAGGCTATGGCTACACCTTC,CASSQVQGGYGYTF
-,TRBJ2-3,-,TRBV3-1,TGTGCCAGCAGCCAAGATTGGGCGCGGTCCACAGATACGCAGTATTTT,CASSQDWARSTDTQYF
-,TRBJ1-2,-,TRBV19,TGTGCCAGTAGTTTTCTTGGACCCGCGGGCACCTATGGCTACACCTTC,CASSFLGPAGTYGYTF
-,TRBJ1-1,-,TRBV12-3/TRBV12-4,TGTGCCAGCACCGGTGGGTCAGATGAAGCTTTCTTT,CASTGGSDEAFF
-,TRBJ2-2,many,TRBV12-3/TRBV12-4,TGTGCCAGCAGTTTGGGGGCCGGGAGGAACACCGGGGAGCTGTTTTTT,CASSLGAGRNTGELFF
-,TRBJ1-6,few,TRBV12-3/TRBV12-4,TGTGCCAGCAGTTTCTTTCGGAGGGCCTCACCCCTCCACTTT,CASSFFRRASPLHF
TRBD1,TRBJ1-1,-,TRBV6-5,TGTGCCAGCAGTTCCCAGACAGGGAAGGGCACTGAAGCTTTCTTT,CASSSQTGKGTEAFF
TRBD1,TRBJ2-2,-,TRBV7-9,TGTGCCAGCAGCTTTACAGGGGGCGAAACCGGGGAGCTGTTTTTT,CASSFTGGETGELFF
-,TRBJ1-5,few,TRBV5-5,TGTGCCAGCAGCTTGAATCCCGGGGAACCGGGTCAGCCCCAGCATTTT,CASSLNPGEPGQPQHF
-,TRBJ1-2,-,TRBV6-5,TGTGCCAGCAGTTACTCTGGACAGAACTATGGCTACACCTTC,CASSYSGQNYGYTF
TRBD1,TRBJ1-3,many,TRBV7-9,TGTGCCAGCAGCCCGGGACAGGGGGGCGGAAACACCATATATTTT,CASSPGQGGGNTIYF
-,TRBJ2-1,few,TRBV5-1,TGCGCCAGCAGCTTGGCCAGTGGAGGGGGGGCCGAGGATGAGCAGTTCTTC,CASSLASGGGAEDEQFF
-,TRBJ2-7,-,TRBV7-2,TGTGCCAGCAGCTTACAGGGAGAGGGCGAGCAGTACTTC,CASSLQGEGEQYF
TRBD2,TRBJ2-3,few,TRBV20-1,TGCAGTGCTGGACTAGCGGGGGTTTTGGCGCAGTATTTT,CSAGLAGVLAQYF
TRBD2,TRBJ2-1,few,TRBV6-6,TGTGCCAGCAGCAGGGACTATAATGAGCAGTTCTTC,CASSRDYNEQFF
-,TRBJ2-5,few,TRBV1,TGCACCAGCACTCACTCACCGCTAGCGGCCCAAGAGACCCAGTACTTC,CTSTHSPLAAQETQYF
-,TRBJ2-3,-,TRBV7-2,TGTGCCAGCAGCTTATCCCCGGGGGCGGGCACAGATACGCAGTATTTT,CASSLSPGAGTDTQYF
-,TRBJ1-2,-,TRBV14,TGTGCCAGCAGCCAGTCAGGGGTAGGCTACACCTTC,CASSQSGVGYTF
-,TRBJ1-1,few,TRBV4-2,TGTGCCAGCAGCCAAGGGTCCGGGGGTGCGACTGAAGCTTTCTTT,CASSQGSGGATEAFF
-,TRBJ2-7,many,TRBV11-2,TGTGCCAGCAGCTTAGCGCCAGGGGCGGCGTTCTCCTACGAGCAGTACTTC,CASSLAPGAAFSYEQYF
TRBD1,TRBJ1-5,many,TRBV18,TGTGCCAGCAGCGGGGACAGGGATCAGCCCCAGCATTTT,CASSGDRDQPQHF
-,TRBJ1-2,-,TRBV6-5,TGTGCCAGCAGTTACTCCGGACCAAACACTGATGGCTACACCTTC,CASSYSGPNTDGYTF
-,TRBJ1-1,few,TRBV5-1,TGCGCCAGCGGACGATTACAGGAGGCTGAAGCTTTCTTT,CASGRLQEAEAFF
-,TRBJ1-4,few,TRBV7-9,TGTGCCAGCAGTGACGGATCAAGAAATGAAAAACTGTTTTTT,CASSDGSRNEKLFF
-,TRBJ1-1,-,TRBV5-1,TGCGCCAGCAGCTATAATACCGACAATACCGAAGCTTTCTTT,CASSYNTDNTEAFF
-,TRBJ1-5,few,TRBV12-3/TRBV12-4,TGTGCCAGCAGTTTATGGGGACAAAGCAATCAGCCCCAGCATTTT,CASSLWGQSNQPQHF
-,TRBJ1-5,many,TRBV6-1,TGTGCCAGCAGTGAAATGACACAACGGAGCAATCAGCCCCAGCATTTT,CASSEMTQRSNQPQHF
TRBD1,TRBJ2-5,many,TRBV28,TGTGCCAGCAGCCGTACAGGGGCCATAGAGACCCAGTACTTC,CASSRTGAIETQYF
TRBD2,TRBJ2-3,-,TRBV6-5,TGTGCCAGCAGTATTCCGGGACTACACTTTACGCAGTATTTT,CASSIPGLHFTQYF
-,TRBJ2-1,few,TRBV6-5,TGTGCCGGACCAGGGTTGGATGAGCAGTTCTTC,CAGPGLDEQFF
-,TRBJ2-3,-,TRBV7-8,TGTGCCAGCAGCTTGAGACCTCGAGGAAGCACAGATACGCAGTATTTT,CASSLRPRGSTDTQYF
TRBD1,TRBJ1-2,few,TRBV20-1,TGCAGTGCTAGAGGAGGGGGCCTCTATGGCTACACCTTC,CSARGGGLYGYTF
TRBD1,TRBJ1-2,few,TRBV15,TGTGCCACCTCCGCGGACAGGGGCGCGGGGGGCTACACCTTC,CATSADRGAGGYTF
TRBD2,TRBJ2-1,many,TRBV6-5,TGTGCCAGCACCCCGAATAGCGGGGGCCTCTCCTACAATGAGCAGTTCTTC,CASTPNSGGLSYNEQFF
TRBD1,TRBJ1-4,many,TRBV7-9,TGTGCCAGCAGCTCGACCCAGGGGGGCGAAAAACTGTTTTTT,CASSSTQGGEKLFF
-,TRBJ1-2,-,TRBV4-3,TGCGCCAGCAGCCAAGGAGTAGGGGCTTGGCGGGGCTACACCTTC,CASSQGVGAWRGYTF
-,TRBJ1-4,-,TRBV5-1,TGCGCCAGCAGCCCGGGGGACCTCGGGGAAAAACTGTTTTTT,CASSPGDLGEKLFF
-,TRBJ2-2,many,TRBV11-1,TGTGCCAGCAGCTTAGGGACGGAAGCAACCGGGGAGCTGTTTTTT,CASSLGTEATGELFF
-,TRBJ2-5,few,TRBV5-1,TGCGCCAGCAGCTTGATCAGGGTCCAAGAGACCCAGTACTTC,CASSLIRVQETQYF
-,TRBJ1-1,many,TRBV5-1,TGCGCCAGCAAGGGGGACGGGCCTTTCTTT,CASKGDGPFF
-,TRBJ2-3,-,TRBV6-2/TRBV6-3,TGTGCCAGCTGTCTTCGGGGAGCAGATACGCAGTATTTT,CASCLRGADTQYF
-,TRBJ2-3,many,TRBV18,TGTGCCAGCTCGATGTACGCAGATACGCAGTATTTT,CASSMYADTQYF
-,TRBJ1-1,-,TRBV12-5,TGTGCTAGTGGTTTGACCCCAAAAACGGAAGCTTTCTTT,CASGLTPKTEAFF
-,TRBJ1-5,-,TRBV12-3/TRBV12-4,TGTGCCAGCAGTTTTTCCGGGAGGACTGGTCAGCCCCAGCATTTT,CASSFSGRTGQPQHF
-,TRBJ1-5,-,TRBV7-8,TGTGCCAGCAGCTTAGTCAGGGTCGGCAATCAGCCCCAGCATTTT,CASSLVRVGNQPQHF
TRBD1,TRBJ2-7,-,TRBV6-2/TRBV6-3,TGTGCCAGCAGTTCGACAGGGTGGAACGAGCAGTACTTC,CASSSTGWNEQYF
-,TRBJ2-2,-,TRBV19,TGTGCCAGTAGTCGTTTCCCGGGCCCGACCGGGGAGCTGTTTTTT,CASSRFPGPTGELFF
-,TRBJ2-1,many,TRBV28,TGTGCCAGCAGCTTGTCTTACAATGAGCAGTTCTTC,CASSLSYNEQFF
TRBD2,TRBJ2-3,-,TRBV7-9,TGTGCCAGCGCCGACGGGGGGATGGTGACGCAGTATTTT,CASADGGMVTQYF
TRBD1,TRBJ2-1,many,TRBV30,TGTGGGGGACAGACGTCAGGGTTTTACAATGAGCAGTTCTTC,CGGQTSGFYNEQFF
TRBD1,TRBJ2-2,few,TRBV29-1,TGCAGCGTGAGGAACAGGGGGCTGGTCACCGGGGAGCTGTTTTTT,CSVRNRGLVTGELFF
-,TRBJ2-2,few,TRBV27,TGTGCCAGCAGTTTGGGGGGCCACGGGGAGCTGTTTTTT,CASSLGGHGELFF
-,TRBJ2-3,-,TRBV5-1,TGCGCCAGCAGCTCGGTACGGGCAGATACGCAGTATTTT,CASSSVRADTQYF